What follows are 20 T cell receptor beta chains derived from one specimen sequenced in a study of blood T cell repertoires in COVID-19. Some clones are missing from TCRdb's copy, which holds only in-frame ones; the method was immunoSEQ multiplex PCR. The table records 200,000 to 250,000 clones, about 87% of them present only once. The sample taken for sequencing was PBMCs or T cells enriched from blood (not recorded which). The receptors shown here come from a woman in her thirties who had recovered from COVID-19.

The CDR3 DNA reads TGTGCCAGCAGCTTAGGGGACAGGGCGAAGTACACTGAAGCTTTCTTT. Encoded protein: CASSLGDRAKYTEAFF. This chain joins TRBV7-9 and TRBJ1-1; 9 bases are a match to TRBD1. The CDR3 length is 16 residues. Germline CDR1 reads SEHNR; CDR2 reads FQNEAQ (reference sequence). The V and J ends lost 1 base and 3 bases, in that order; junction bases with no gene match: 6.

V gene TRBV5-8 combines with J gene TRBJ2-7, with D possibly TRBD1 on 6 matching bases. This CDR3 comprises 16 residues. Trimming stripped 4 bases from V and 2 bases from J, with 19 bases between. Germline loops: CDR1 SGHTS, CDR2 YDEGEE. The CDR3 loop reads CASSPEQGRATYEQYF. The CDR3 DNA reads TGTGCCAGCAGCCCCGAACAGGGTCGGGCCACCTACGAGCAGTACTTC.

The V gene is TRBV5-6, the J gene TRBJ1-4; 10 positions match TRBD1. The V and J ends lost 1 base and 3 bases, in that order; junction bases with no gene match: 6. The V gene's germline CDR1 is SGHDT and CDR2 YYEEEE. This CDR3 has 17 residues. The CDR3 nucleotides are TGTGCCAGCAGCTTGAACCCGGGACAGGGGCCTAATGAAAAACTGTTTTTT. As protein: CASSLNPGQGPNEKLFF.

The V gene is TRBV11-2, the J gene TRBJ2-2, with unresolved D. CDR1 is SGHAT and CDR2 is FQNNGV in the germline V gene. The CDR3 contains 11 residues. V lost 0 bases and J lost 9, with 2 bases in between. The CDR3 region is CASSLDRELFF. The CDR3 DNA sequence: TGTGCCAGCAGCTTAGATAGGGAGCTGTTTTTT.

The chain employs TRBV2 and TRBJ2-5; 8 bases agree with TRBD2. The junction had 5 bases not matched to a gene; V was cut back by 7 bases and J by 4 bases. The CDR3 covers 13 residues. Per the germline V gene, CDR1 is SNHLY and CDR2 is FYNNEI. The CDR3 sequence is CASIFGGVETQYF. The CDR3 bases are TGTGCCAGCATCTTCGGGGGGGTAGAGACCCAGTACTTC. Full variable domain (remainder filled in from reference TRBV2 and TRBJ2-5): EPEVTQTPSHQVTQMGQEVILRCVPISNHLYFYWYRQILGQKVEFLVSFYNNEISEKSEIFDDQFSVERPDGSNFTLKIRSTKLEDSAMYFCASIFGGVETQYFGPGTRLLVL.

J is TRBJ2-4 and V is TRBV4-2, with 7 bases identical to TRBD2. Trimming at V came to 3 bases and at J to 3 bases, leaving 2 bases not matched to a gene. Germline V lookup: CDR1 LGHNA, CDR2 YNFKEQ. The CDR3 totals 14 residues. CDR3 coding DNA: TGTGCCAGCAGCCACGGGGGGAGCAAAAACATTCAGTACTTC. Translated, it gives CASSHGGSKNIQYF.

Here the CDR3 reads CASSEQGGGELFF. The CDR3 DNA sequence: TGTGCCAGCAGTGAACAGGGAGGCGGGGAGCTGTTTTTT. The V gene is TRBV6-1, the J gene TRBJ2-2; D is possibly TRBD2 (6 bases). There are 13 residues in the CDR3. V was trimmed by 2 bases and J by 7 bases, leaving 8 bases between them. Germline V CDR1 and CDR2: MNHNS, SASEGT.

The rearrangement uses TRBV7-6 and TRBJ2-7, with D tentatively TRBD2 (7 bases). This CDR3 spans 14 amino acids. Germline V gene data show CDR1 as SGHVS and CDR2 as FNYEAQ. V shed 8 bases and J shed 6 bases, with 20 bases lying between them. CDR3 amino acids: CASFSGGPRSEQYF. DNA of the CDR3: TGTGCCAGCTTCTCGGGGGGCCCCAGATCCGAGCAGTACTTC.

This chain joins TRBV4-1 and TRBJ1-1; 11 bases are a match to TRBD1. V shed 4 bases, J shed 5 bases, and the junction held 9 bases outside the gene matches. This CDR3 region has 16 residues. In germline, CDR1 is MGHRA, CDR2 YSYEKL. The CDR3 DNA is TGCGCCAGCAGCCTAGGACAGGGGGCGGGTGGAACTGAAGCTTTCTTT. It is translated as CASSLGQGAGGTEAFF.

This clone was counted a single time. The gene calls are TRBV5-1 and TRBJ1-5; 8 nucleotides agree with TRBD1. Germline V gene data show CDR1 as SGHRS and CDR2 as YFSETQ. The CDR3 extends over 14 amino acids. Trimming at V came to 2 bases and at J to 4 bases, leaving 2 bases not matched to a gene. DNA of the CDR3: TGCGCCAGCAGCTTAGGGACAGGAAATCAGCCCCAGCATTTT. Amino acid sequence: CASSLGTGNQPQHF.

The chain carries TRBV11-2 and TRBJ2-7, with D perhaps matching TRBD2 (7 bases). The CDR3 covers 17 residues. Germline V gene lookup returns CDR1 SGHAT and CDR2 FQNNGV. V was trimmed by 2 bases and J by 3 bases, leaving 20 bases between them. DNA of the CDR3: TGTGCCAGCAGCTTACGGGGGGCCGGATCGGGGGACTACGAGCAGTACTTC. Translated, it gives CASSLRGAGSGDYEQYF.

This chain connects TRBV5-1 to TRBJ1-2; 10 nucleotides align to TRBD1. V lost 0 bases to trimming and J lost 6 bases; unmatched junction nucleotides: 2. Germline V gene lookup returns CDR1 SGHRS and CDR2 YFSETQ. The CDR3 loop spans 14 amino acids. CDR3 region: CASSLAGTGDGYTF. CDR3 in DNA: TGCGCCAGCAGCTTGGCCGGGACAGGGGATGGCTACACCTTC.

The J gene is TRBJ1-5, the V gene TRBV5-6; D perhaps matches TRBD1 (5 bases). Trimming took 4 bases from V and 1 from J, leaving 21 bases between them. Germline V lookup: CDR1 SGHDT, CDR2 YYEEEE. This CDR3 is 18 amino acids long. The DNA of the CDR3 is TGTGCCAGCAGCAGGGGTCCGATCCTTGCAGCGAGCAATCAGCCCCAGCATTTT. It is translated as CASSRGPILAASNQPQHF. The full variable domain, completed using reference TRBV5-6 and TRBJ1-5, is DAGVTQSPTHLIKTRGQQVTLRCSPKSGHDTVSWYQQALGQGPQFIFQYYEEEERQRGNFPDRFSGHQFPNYSSELNVNALLLGDSALYLCASSRGPILAASNQPQHFGDGTRLSIL.

The chain joins TRBV5-1 to TRBJ2-1, with D possibly TRBD1 on 5 matching bases. Germline V gene lookup returns CDR1 SGHRS and CDR2 YFSETQ. The CDR3 has 15 amino acids. V dropped 0 bases and J dropped 4 bases, with 11 bases sitting between them. CDR3: CASSLVQGTYNEQFF. The CDR3 DNA reads TGCGCCAGCAGCTTGGTCCAGGGAACTTACAATGAGCAGTTCTTC.

The chain recombines TRBV7-2 with TRBJ2-3, with D possibly TRBD2 on 5 matching bases. Per germline, CDR1 SGHTA and CDR2 FQGNSA. The V and J ends lost 1 base and 5 bases respectively, with 13 bases between them. The CDR3 spans 15 residues. CDR3 nucleotide sequence: TGTGCCAGCAGCTTAGGACAAGTACGGGGAGATACGCAGTATTTT. This encodes CASSLGQVRGDTQYF.

This chain uses TRBV5-1 with TRBJ2-7; no clear D gene. CDR1 and CDR2 (germline): SGHRS, YFSETQ. The ends were cut back, 0 bases at V and 5 bases at J, with 15 bases in the middle. The CDR3 has 15 amino acids. DNA of the CDR3: TGCGCCAGCAGCTTGGTTACGGGTCCTGGCCACGAGCAGTACTTC. It codes for CASSLVTGPGHEQYF.

V gene TRBV25-1 combines with J gene TRBJ1-1; D is uncertain. This CDR3 has 14 residues. The ends were cut back, 5 bases at V and 7 bases at J, with 17 bases in the middle. Germline CDR1 MGHDK, CDR2 SYGVNS. CDR3 amino acids: CASSPRVDSNEAFF. The CDR3 nucleotides read TGTGCCAGCAGTCCCCGGGTCGATTCTAATGAAGCTTTCTTT.

The V call is TRBV10-3, the J call TRBJ1-5, with D perhaps TRBD1 (6 bases). Trimming shortened V by 4 bases and J by 2 bases, and 15 bases separated the two germline ends. CDR1 and CDR2 (germline): ENHRY, SYGVKD. CDR3 length equals 16 residues. The CDR3 region has the DNA TGTGCCATCAGTGGGGAGGGGGGGGATGGCAATCAGCCCCAGCATTTT. It is translated as CAISGEGGDGNQPQHF.

This clone occurred once. The gene calls are TRBV2 and TRBJ1-2; D is perhaps TRBD1 (6 bases). Trimming left V 3 bases short and J 4 bases short, with 12 bases between. This CDR3 has 14 residues. Germline values: CDR1 SNHLY, CDR2 FYNNEI. The CDR3 protein is CASSDRQDLYGYTF. CDR3 in DNA: TGTGCCAGCAGTGACCGACAGGACCTCTATGGCTACACCTTC.

The chain carries TRBV7-2 and TRBJ2-5; a weak D match, TRBD2 (6 bases). This CDR3 spans 14 amino acids. From germline, CDR1 is SGHTA and CDR2 FQGNSA. Trimming removed 5 bases at V and 5 bases at J, with 15 bases between. The CDR3 DNA is TGTGCCAGCAGCCTGCAGGGTGGGGGGGAGACCCAGTACTTC. The encoded protein is CASSLQGGGETQYF.